What follows are 23 T cell receptor beta chains derived from one specimen sequenced in a study of cytomegalovirus exposure and HLA in healthy donors (TCRdb year 2017). The receptor library was made with the immunoSEQ multiplex PCR assay. A mixture of 60 forward primers for TCR Vbeta segments and 13 reverse primers for TCR Jbeta segments was used in the multiplex PCR. TCRdb carries this immuneACCESS record with in-frame sequences only. Its versions omit some clonotypes, under half of them owing to an unresolved V gene in the studies checked, with the rest unexplained. The sample's records list roughly 57,000 clones. The ten largest clones represent approximately 13% of the sample. Material: PBMCs. These receptor sequences come from a young man in good health and CMV-seropositive.

The chain joins TRBV5-8 to TRBJ2-7; possible D gene TRBD2, 6 bases. CDR3 length: 16 amino acids. With 4 bases removed from V and 3 bases from J, the gap between germline ends came to 20 bases. The germline V gene encodes CDR1 SGHTS and CDR2 YDEGEE. The CDR3 DNA follows: TGTGCCAGCAGCCGGATCGCCGGGGGACGTTTCTACGAGCAGTACTTC. Its translation is CASSRIAGGRFYEQYF.

The chain has TRBV11-2 and TRBJ1-2; perhaps TRBD1 as D (5 bases). Germline CDR1 SGHAT, CDR2 FQNNGV. CDR3 length: 13 residues. V lost 1 base and J lost 8, with 11 bases in between. This CDR3 is CASSLVEQDGYTF. CDR3 coding DNA: TGTGCCAGCAGCTTAGTTGAACAGGACGGCTACACCTTC.

The gene calls are TRBV13 and TRBJ2-1; 11 bases are a match to TRBD2. V lost 4 bases to trimming and J lost 3 bases; unmatched junction nucleotides: 5. This CDR3 region has 16 residues. Germline CDR1 reads PRHDT; CDR2 reads FYEKMQ (reference sequence). This CDR3 reads CASSSRTSGSYNEQFF. CDR3 sequence (DNA): TGTGCCAGCAGCTCCCGCACTAGCGGGAGCTACAATGAGCAGTTCTTC.

The V gene is TRBV19, the J gene TRBJ1-4; weak D call: TRBD1 (6 bases). CDR3 length: 14 residues. Deletions cut 3 bases from V and 8 bases from J, with 13 bases between. Germline V gene sequence: CDR1 LNHDA, CDR2 SQIVND (reference sequence). This CDR3 is CASSIGRGPEKLFF. For the CDR3, the DNA is TGTGCCAGTAGTATCGGCAGGGGCCCGGAAAAACTGTTTTTT.

The chain joins TRBV7-9 to TRBJ1-5, with 10 bases lining up with TRBD1. Germline assignment: CDR1 SEHNR and CDR2 FQNEAQ (reference sequence). With V trimmed by 5 bases and J by 3 bases, 4 bases remained unmatched. The CDR3 is 15 amino acids. The CDR3 loop reads CASSRGQGINQPQHF. CDR3 in DNA: TGTGCCAGCAGCCGGGGACAGGGGATCAATCAGCCCCAGCATTTT.

Measured by frequency, this clone is medium-sized (0.01 to 0.1%). This chain uses TRBV7-9 with TRBJ2-3; D gene ambiguous. V dropped 1 base and J dropped 2 bases, with 10 bases sitting between them. Germline V CDR1 and CDR2: SEHNR, FQNEAQ (reference sequence). The CDR3 has 15 residues. In DNA, the CDR3 is TGTGCCAGCAGCTTAGAGGCAGGTTTCACAGATACGCAGTATTTT. The encoded protein is CASSLEAGFTDTQYF.

The chain recombines TRBV28 with TRBJ1-2, with TRBD1 matching over 8 bases. CDR3 length: 16 residues. V lost 2 bases and J lost 4; bases outside the gene matches: 9. CDR1 and CDR2 (germline): MDHEN, SYDVKM. The CDR3 spells CASSLPSGTGAYGYTF. In DNA form, the CDR3 reads TGTGCCAGCAGTTTACCCTCCGGGACAGGCGCCTATGGCTACACCTTC.

This chain links TRBV7-6 with TRBJ2-1, with 10 bases identical to TRBD2. The junction had 9 bases not matched to a gene; V was cut back by 1 base and J by 9 bases. Germline-derived CDR1 and CDR2 are SGHVS and FNYEAQ. This CDR3 region has 16 residues. The CDR3 sequence: CASSLVQAGGPSEQFF. Here the CDR3 DNA reads TGTGCCAGCAGCTTAGTTCAAGCGGGAGGGCCTAGTGAGCAGTTCTTC. Full variable domain (remainder filled in from reference TRBV7-6 and TRBJ2-1): GAGVSQSPRYKVTKRGQDVALRCDPISGHVSLYWYRQALGQGPEFLTYFNYEAQQDKSGLPNDRFSAERPEGSISTLTIQRTEQRDSAMYRCASSLVQAGGPSEQFFGPGTRLTVL.

The chain recombines TRBV6-1 with TRBJ1-5; unclear D gene. The CDR3 covers 16 residues. With 2 bases removed from V and 1 base from J, the gap between germline ends came to 12 bases. The germline V gene has CDR1 MNHNS and CDR2 SASEGT. CDR3 sequence (DNA): TGTGCCAGCAGTGAATTACGGGGAGGGAGCAATCAGCCCCAGCATTTT. This sequence encodes CASSELRGGSNQPQHF.

The V call is TRBV7-8, the J call TRBJ2-2, with D maybe TRBD1 (6 bases). V was cut by 2 bases and J by 7 bases, with 11 bases left in between. Germline V gene data show CDR1 as SGHVS and CDR2 as FQNEAQ. The CDR3 consists of 14 residues. CDR3 sequence (DNA): TGTGCCAGCAGCTTAACAGGGAGTGGCGGGGAGCTGTTTTTT. Translating it yields CASSLTGSGGELFF.

The rearrangement joins TRBV9 to TRBJ2-2; 9 bases are shared with TRBD2. The CDR3 is 16 residues long. CDR1 SGDLS and CDR2 YYNGEE come from the germline V gene. The ends lost 0 bases at V and 6 bases at J; junction bases unmatched: 6. CDR3 DNA sequence: TGTGCCAGCAGCGTAGCCGGGACTAGCTCCCCCGGGGAGCTGTTTTTT. Its translation is CASSVAGTSSPGELFF.

The genes are TRBV11-2 and TRBJ2-3, with 7 bases that match TRBD2. Germline lookup yields CDR1 SGHAT and CDR2 FQNNGV. This CDR3 is built from 14 residues. V gave up 4 bases and J gave up 2 bases; unmatched junction bases: 3. The DNA for the CDR3 is TGTGCCAGCAGCTCCGCGGGGGACACAGATACGCAGTATTTT. It translates to CASSSAGDTDTQYF.

This chain links TRBV19 with TRBJ2-7; 8 positions match TRBD1. Unmatched junction bases numbered 3, after V lost 3 bases and J lost 5 bases. In germline, CDR1 is LNHDA, CDR2 SQIVND (reference sequence). The CDR3 spans 13 residues. For the CDR3, the DNA is TGTGCCAGTAGTATGGACAGGGAGGACGAGCAGTACTTC. This codes for CASSMDREDEQYF.

The chain carries TRBV30 and TRBJ2-2, with 7 bases lining up with TRBD2. The CDR3 runs to 16 residues. V lost 6 bases to trimming and J lost 5 bases; unmatched junction nucleotides: 15. CDR1 and CDR2 (germline): GTSNPN, SVGIG (reference sequence). CDR3 amino acids: CACTGLWAGDTGELFF. Here the CDR3 DNA reads TGTGCCTGTACTGGACTATGGGCGGGAGATACCGGGGAGCTGTTTTTT.

The chain carries TRBV28 and TRBJ2-4; 8 nucleotides line up with TRBD2. Germline V lookup: CDR1 MDHEN, CDR2 SYDVKM. The CDR3 is 16 amino acids. V lost 4 bases, J lost 8 bases, and 13 bases stayed unmatched. The CDR3 bases are TGTGCCAGCAGTTCCCTCTCCGGGACTAGTTCTCACATTCAGTACTTC. This encodes CASSSLSGTSSHIQYF.

The chain recombines TRBV19 with TRBJ2-7; weak D call: TRBD2 (6 bases). Germline lookup yields CDR1 LNHDA and CDR2 SQIVND (reference sequence). V dropped 3 bases and J dropped 2 bases, with 8 bases sitting between them. The CDR3 runs 13 residues. The CDR3 DNA reads TGTGCCAGTAGTATGGGACTTACCTACGAGCAGTACTTC. This sequence encodes CASSMGLTYEQYF.

Measured by frequency, this clone is medium-sized (0.01 to 0.1%). The chain couples TRBV6-5 to TRBJ2-7; D is possibly TRBD1 (6 bases). The germline CDR1 and CDR2 sequences are MNHEY and SVGAGI. The V end lost 6 bases, the J end lost 3 bases, and 15 bases lay between the germline ends. CDR3 size: 14 residues. The DNA for the CDR3 is TGTGCCAGCAGACCCCCAGGCAGGGGCTACGAGCAGTACTTC. Protein sequence: CASRPPGRGYEQYF.

This chain connects TRBV7-8 to TRBJ1-3, with D perhaps matching TRBD1 (5 bases). The CDR3 has 14 residues. CDR1 is SGHVS and CDR2 is FQNEAQ in the germline V gene. V was shortened by 6 bases and J by 3 bases, with 12 bases between the two germline ends. The CDR3 sequence is CASRGLEGGNTIYF. CDR3 coding DNA: TGTGCCAGCAGGGGACTTGAAGGTGGAAACACCATATATTTT.

J is TRBJ2-7 and V is TRBV7-2; 9 bases are a match to TRBD2. V shed 0 bases and J 6 bases; nucleotides not matched to a gene: 3. Per the germline V gene, CDR1 is SGHTA and CDR2 is FQGNSA. CDR3 length: 14 amino acids. CDR3 sequence: CASSLASGRTEQYF. The CDR3 DNA follows: TGTGCCAGCAGCTTAGCCAGCGGGAGGACCGAGCAGTACTTC. The full variable domain, in which reference TRBV7-2 and TRBJ2-7 provide the parts outside the CDR3, is GAGVSQSPSNKVTEKGKDVELRCDPISGHTALYWYRQSLGQGLEFLIYFQGNSAPDKSGLPSDRFSAERTGGSVSTLTIQRTQQEDSAVYLCASSLASGRTEQYFGPGTRLTVT.

The rearrangement uses TRBV19 and TRBJ2-1; TRBD2 matches 8 bases. V gave up 2 bases and J gave up 4 bases; unmatched junction bases: 7. CDR3 length: 16 amino acids. The germline CDR1 and CDR2 sequences are LNHDA and SQIVND (reference sequence). CDR3 protein: CASSISPGGSYNEQFF. CDR3 in DNA: TGTGCCAGTAGTATATCCCCGGGAGGGTCGTACAATGAGCAGTTCTTC.

The CDR3 loop is CASSLVAGGRSGNTIYF. The CDR3 DNA follows: TGCGCCAGCAGCTTGGTTGCAGGGGGTCGCTCTGGAAACACCATATATTTT. The chain uses TRBV5-1 and TRBJ1-3, with 7 bases that match TRBD1. The CDR3 loop spans 17 amino acids. J lost 0 bases, V lost 0 bases, and 6 bases had no gene match. Germline V CDR1 and CDR2: SGHRS, YFSETQ. Complete variable domain (other parts from reference TRBV5-1 and TRBJ1-3): KAGVTQTPRYLIKTRGQQVTLSCSPISGHRSVSWYQQTPGQGLQFLFEYFSETQRNKGNFPGRFSGRQFSNSRSEMNVSTLELGDSALYLCASSLVAGGRSGNTIYFGEGSWLTVV.

The CDR3 region has the DNA TGTGCCAGTTCGTCAGGGGTGCGGGGGTATGGCTACACCTTC. It translates to CASSSGVRGYGYTF. This sequence joins TRBV19 and TRBJ1-2, with D tentatively TRBD1 (6 bases). Germline CDR1 reads LNHDA; CDR2 reads SQIVND (reference sequence). Between the trimmed V and J ends, which lost 8 bases and 5 bases, there was a span of 18 bases. The CDR3 contains 14 residues.

CDR3 residues: CASSLNTVGLHTQYF. The CDR3, as DNA: TGTGCCAGCAGCTTGAATACAGTGGGTCTACATACGCAGTATTTT. The chain carries TRBV5-4 and TRBJ2-3, with unresolved D. Per the germline V gene, CDR1 is SGHNT and CDR2 is YYREEE (reference sequence). This CDR3 is built from 15 residues. Trimming cost V 1 base and J 7 bases, with 16 bases left between them.